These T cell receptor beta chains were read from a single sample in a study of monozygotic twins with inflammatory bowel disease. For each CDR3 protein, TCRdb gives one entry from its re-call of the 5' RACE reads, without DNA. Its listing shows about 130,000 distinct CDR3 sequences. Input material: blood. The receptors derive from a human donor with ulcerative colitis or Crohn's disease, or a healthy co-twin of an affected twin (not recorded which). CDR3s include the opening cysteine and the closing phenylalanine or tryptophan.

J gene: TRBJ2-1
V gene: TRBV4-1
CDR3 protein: CASSQGFGRRSYNEQFF

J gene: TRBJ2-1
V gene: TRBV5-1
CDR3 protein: CASSLSGASEQFF

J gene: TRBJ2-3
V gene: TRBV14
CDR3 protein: CASSQVISERDTQYF

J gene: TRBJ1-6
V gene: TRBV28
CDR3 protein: CATTGPRGSPLHF

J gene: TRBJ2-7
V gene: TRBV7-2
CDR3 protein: CASSIDRAALYEQYF

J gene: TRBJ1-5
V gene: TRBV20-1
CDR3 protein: CSARDQQGWQPQHF

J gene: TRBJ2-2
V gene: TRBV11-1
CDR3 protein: CASSLPPRLAGNTGELFF

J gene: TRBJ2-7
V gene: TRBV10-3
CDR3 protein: CAISAGQPYEQYF

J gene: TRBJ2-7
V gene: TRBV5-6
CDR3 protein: CASSLGGAEYEQYF

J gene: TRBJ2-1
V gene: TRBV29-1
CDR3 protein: CSVAALGGYNEQFF

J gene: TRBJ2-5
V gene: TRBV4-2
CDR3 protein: CASSQPGGLQETQYF

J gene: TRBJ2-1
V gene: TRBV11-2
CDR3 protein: CASSPPGAGATYNEQFF

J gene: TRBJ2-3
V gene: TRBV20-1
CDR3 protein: CSARLTDTQYF

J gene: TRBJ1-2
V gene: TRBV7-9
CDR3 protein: CASSPRVRPNGYTF

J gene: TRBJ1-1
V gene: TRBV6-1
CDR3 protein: CASCRGVGTEAFF

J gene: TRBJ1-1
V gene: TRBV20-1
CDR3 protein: CSASPGASTEAFF

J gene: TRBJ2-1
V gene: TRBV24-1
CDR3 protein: CATSDAGLAGRNEQFF

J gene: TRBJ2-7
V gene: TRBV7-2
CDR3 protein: CASSRQSQGTEQYF

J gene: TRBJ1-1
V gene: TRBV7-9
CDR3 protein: CASSLRGGGYTEAFF

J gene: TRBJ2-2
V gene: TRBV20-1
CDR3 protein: CSASPLGPNTGELFF

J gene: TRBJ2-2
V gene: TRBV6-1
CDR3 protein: CASTGRTGGATTGELFF

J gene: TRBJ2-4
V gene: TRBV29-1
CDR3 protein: CSYSRQGINIQYF

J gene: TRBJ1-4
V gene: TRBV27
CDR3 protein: CASSFSGFNEKLFF

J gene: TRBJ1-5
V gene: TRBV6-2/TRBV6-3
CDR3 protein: CASAFHSNQPQHF

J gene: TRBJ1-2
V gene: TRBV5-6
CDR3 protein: CASSFRTGDGYTF

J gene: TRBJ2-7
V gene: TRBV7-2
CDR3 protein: CASSSSGTGLYEQYF

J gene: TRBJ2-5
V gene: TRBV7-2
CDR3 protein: CASSTTSGSQETQYF

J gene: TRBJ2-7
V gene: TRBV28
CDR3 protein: CASSPAGGEQYF

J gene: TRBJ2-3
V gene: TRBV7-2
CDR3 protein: CASSLALAGTDTQYF

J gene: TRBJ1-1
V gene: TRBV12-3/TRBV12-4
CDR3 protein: CASSFRGEMNTEAFF

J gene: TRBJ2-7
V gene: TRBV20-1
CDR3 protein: CSARNGQGRTYEQYF

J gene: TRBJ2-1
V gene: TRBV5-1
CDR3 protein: CASSSGREQFF

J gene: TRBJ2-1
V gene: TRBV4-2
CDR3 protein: CASSQDPASGGYEQFF

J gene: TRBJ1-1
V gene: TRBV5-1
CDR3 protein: CASSGQVLNTEAFF

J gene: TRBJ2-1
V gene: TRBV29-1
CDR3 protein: CSVLRPSGAYNEQFF

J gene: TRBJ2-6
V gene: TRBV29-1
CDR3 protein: CSVNPQGSGANVLTF

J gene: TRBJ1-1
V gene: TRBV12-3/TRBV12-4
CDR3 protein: CASSLGGQGKTEAFF

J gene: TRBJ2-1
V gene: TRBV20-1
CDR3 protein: CSARVSGSSYNEQFF

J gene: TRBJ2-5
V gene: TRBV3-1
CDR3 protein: CATTSQGTQETQYF

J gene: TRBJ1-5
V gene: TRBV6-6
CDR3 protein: CASKGEIVDQPQHF

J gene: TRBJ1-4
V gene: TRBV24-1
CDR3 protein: CATSDPAAQSGEKLFF

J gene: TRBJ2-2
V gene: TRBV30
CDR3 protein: CAWSRDRVGELFF

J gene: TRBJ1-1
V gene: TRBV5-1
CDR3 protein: CASSGGTGNTEAFF

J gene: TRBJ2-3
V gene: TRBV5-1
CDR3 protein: CASSLGASPASTDTQYF

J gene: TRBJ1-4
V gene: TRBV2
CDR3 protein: CASREGVYEKLFF

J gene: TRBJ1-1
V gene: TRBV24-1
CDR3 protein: CATTGPGDTEAFF